One and the same sample provided the 6 T cell receptor beta chains below, sequenced in a study of CD8+CD57+ T cells in acquired aplastic anemia. Investigators profiled TCR beta VDJ and CDR3 from genomic DNA template. TCRdb re-called the reads through MiXCR, storing one row per CDR3 protein. The table has over 100,000 distinct CDR3 sequences, 41% seen once. The sequenced sample consisted of sorted CD4+, CD8+, or CD8+CD57+ T cells (not recorded which) from PBMCs. The receptors come from a human donor in good health, serving as a control.

The chain combines TRBV20-1 with TRBJ1-5; 7 bases fit TRBD1. CDR3 length: 14 amino acids. Germline V gives CDR1 DFQATT, CDR2 SNEGSKA (reference sequence). V gave up 0 bases and J gave up 7 bases; unmatched junction bases: 6. The CDR3 spells CSAREGTAQQPQHF. The DNA of the CDR3 is TGCAGTGCTAGAGAGGGGACAGCACAACAGCCCCAGCATTTT.

This clonotype was detected ten times or more. The CDR3 is CATSDSILRGPQHF. CDR3 nucleotide sequence: TGTGCCACCAGTGATTCAATCCTAAGGGGGCCCCAGCATTTT. The chain is built from TRBV24-1 and TRBJ1-5; D possibly corresponds to TRBD1 (5 bases). CDR3 length equals 14 residues. The V gene's germline CDR1 is KGHDR and CDR2 SFDVKD. With 2 bases removed from V and 9 bases from J, the gap between germline ends came to 13 bases.

The V and J genes are TRBV25-1 and TRBJ1-3, with D hard to call. The V and J ends lost 1 base and 4 bases respectively, with 11 bases between them. Germline CDR1 reads MGHDK; CDR2 reads SYGVNS. The CDR3 is 15 residues long. CDR3 sequence (DNA): TGTGCCAGCAGTGAATCAAGGGTAGCGGGAAACACCATATATTTT. Residues: CASSESRVAGNTIYF.

This chain joins TRBV29-1 and TRBJ1-1; D unclear. V was cut by 4 bases and J by 1 base, with 7 bases left in between. The CDR3 totals 12 residues. Germline CDR1 and CDR2: SQVTM and ANQGSEA. The CDR3 DNA sequence: TGCAGCGTTGTTGTCCCGAACACTGAAGCTTTCTTT. This codes for CSVVVPNTEAFF.

On this clonotype: A much larger clone differs by one base, so this may be a read error. V is TRBV4-2 and J is TRBJ2-1, with D unclear. This CDR3 comprises 15 residues. CDR1 and CDR2 (germline): LGHNA, YNFKEQ. Between the trimmed V and J ends, which lost 6 bases and 1 base, there was a span of 13 bases. CDR3 sequence: CASSRSAASYNEQFF. CDR3 DNA: TGTGCCAGCAGTCGTAGTGCAGCATCCTACAATGAGCAGTTCTTC.

This clonotype was observed many times. The rearrangement links TRBV28 to TRBJ2-7; 9 nucleotides agree with TRBD1. V dropped 4 bases and J dropped 3; count of bases not matched to a gene: 4. CDR1 is MDHEN, CDR2 SYDVKM, per germline. The CDR3 totals 14 residues. The CDR3 is CASSSPGQGYEQYF. CDR3 in DNA: TGTGCCAGCAGTTCCCCGGGACAGGGCTACGAGCAGTACTTC.